This passage covers 13 T cell receptor beta chains from one sample sequenced in a study of identical twins. A single record per CDR3 protein comes from TCRdb applying MiXCR to the 5' RACE reads. The table includes under 1 million distinct CDR3 sequences, about 12% detected once. The data also belong to a second study, concerning yellow fever vaccine responses in identical twins.

Sequenced material: PBMCs. The receptors were gathered from a young woman in good health.

This clonotype was seen a few times. The V call is TRBV24-1, the J call TRBJ2-3; TRBD1 is a possible D gene (6 bases). The V end was cut by 9 bases, the J end by 0 bases, with 18 bases between. Germline V lookup: CDR1 KGHDR, CDR2 SFDVKD. There are 16 residues in the CDR3. In DNA, the CDR3 is TGTGCCACCGGATCCGACAGGTTTTATAGCACAGATACGCAGTATTTT. Amino acids: CATGSDRFYSTDTQYF.

This clonotype has only a few counts. CDR3 region: CASSERGAKQYV. The CDR3 nucleotides are TGTGCCAGCAGTGAAAGGGGGGCTAAGCAGTACGTC. This chain joins TRBV6-1 and TRBJ2-7, with D perhaps TRBD1 or TRBD2 (6 bases each). This CDR3 is 12 amino acids long. Germline-derived CDR1 and CDR2 are MNHNS and SASEGT. V was trimmed by 2 bases and J by 8 bases, leaving 10 bases between them.

This clonotype was counted only a few times. This chain connects TRBV2 to TRBJ2-7, with 10 nucleotides matching TRBD2. This CDR3 has 17 amino acids. Germline assignment: CDR1 SNHLY and CDR2 FYNNEI. V gave up 2 bases and J gave up 4 bases; unmatched junction bases: 11. CDR3 loop: CASSERKGTSDRYEQYF. CDR3 nucleotide sequence: TGTGCCAGCAGTGAACGAAAAGGGACTAGCGACAGATACGAGCAGTACTTC.

The chain joins TRBV28 to TRBJ2-7, with a possible D match to TRBD2 (5 bases). Germline V lookup: CDR1 MDHEN, CDR2 SYDVKM. Trimming shortened V by 5 bases and J by 0 bases, and 14 bases separated the two germline ends. The CDR3 spans 15 residues. CDR3 loop: CASSRTLPSSYEQYF. The CDR3 DNA follows: TGTGCCAGCAGTAGGACTCTCCCCAGCTCCTACGAGCAGTACTTC.

V and J are TRBV5-1 and TRBJ2-1; maybe TRBD2 (7 bases). CDR3 length equals 17 residues. Germline loops: CDR1 SGHRS, CDR2 YFSETQ. Between the trimmed V and J ends, which lost 0 bases and 6 bases, there was a span of 19 bases. The CDR3 sequence: CASSLGTLTGGGNEQFF. CDR3 in DNA: TGCGCCAGCAGCTTGGGGACATTGACAGGCGGGGGCAATGAGCAGTTCTTC.

In this sample, this clonotype turned up many times. V is TRBV3-1 and J is TRBJ2-4, with 14 bases that match TRBD2. The CDR3 runs 13 residues. Germline V CDR1 and CDR2: LGHDT, YNNKEL (reference sequence). After removal of 3 bases from V and 15 bases from J, the junction contained 4 bases not matched to a gene. The CDR3 DNA is TGTGCCAGCAGCCAGGGGACTAGCGGGAGTTTGTACTTC. Translating gives CASSQGTSGSLYF.

This clonotype was seen a few times. The chain combines TRBV4-2 with TRBJ2-3, with TRBD2 as a possible D gene (7 bases). V lost 1 base and J lost 0, with 17 bases in between. Per the germline V gene, CDR1 is LGHNA and CDR2 is YNFKEQ. This CDR3 contains 18 residues. The CDR3: CASSQGGLGGLSTDTQYF. The CDR3 coding sequence is TGTGCCAGCAGCCAAGGAGGGCTGGGGGGGCTGAGCACAGATACGCAGTATTTT.

This clonotype was counted many times. The J gene is TRBJ1-6, the V gene TRBV6-5, with a tentative D call TRBD1 (5 bases). The CDR3 is 16 residues long. V was shortened by 4 bases and J by 7 bases, with 17 bases between the two germline ends. In germline, CDR1 is MNHEY, CDR2 SVGAGI. The CDR3 DNA reads TGTGCCAGCAGTTTACTGACCCCAGGGTCCAATTCACCCCTCCACTTT. This encodes CASSLLTPGSNSPLHF.

The table lists this clonotype with many counts. The chain uses TRBV5-1 and TRBJ1-2; 9 nucleotides match TRBD1. CDR1 SGHRS and CDR2 YFSETQ come from the germline V gene. This CDR3 is built from 14 residues. J was trimmed by 3 bases and V by 4 bases; bases with no gene match: 4. The CDR3 region is CASSAGTGYYGYTF. Written as DNA, the CDR3 is TGCGCCAGCAGCGCCGGGACAGGGTACTATGGCTACACCTTC. Filled out from reference TRBV5-1 and TRBJ1-2, the complete variable domain reads KAGVTQTPRYLIKTRGQQVTLSCSPISGHRSVSWYQQTPGQGLQFLFEYFSETQRNKGNFPGRFSGRQFSNSRSEMNVSTLELGDSALYLCASSAGTGYYGYTFGSGTRLTVV.

The rearrangement joins TRBV5-1 to TRBJ2-1, with 12 bases that match TRBD2. The CDR3 is 18 amino acids. Germline CDR1 reads SGHRS; CDR2 reads YFSETQ. Losses at the gene ends were 6 bases for V and 4 bases for J; bases not matched to a gene: 14. CDR3 amino acids: CASTHRASGRAGYNEQFF. DNA of the CDR3: TGCGCCAGCACTCACCGGGCTAGCGGGAGGGCCGGATACAATGAGCAGTTCTTC. Together with reference TRBV5-1 and TRBJ2-1, the CDR3 gives the full variable domain: KAGVTQTPRYLIKTRGQQVTLSCSPISGHRSVSWYQQTPGQGLQFLFEYFSETQRNKGNFPGRFSGRQFSNSRSEMNVSTLELGDSALYLCASTHRASGRAGYNEQFFGPGTRLTVL.

This clonotype appeared many times. This chain joins TRBV12-3 or TRBV12-4 and TRBJ1-5, with D tentatively TRBD1 (6 bases). The CDR3 is 17 residues long. Trimming cost V 5 bases and J 7 bases, with 24 bases left between them. CDR3 residues: CASSPGFTGAQEQPQHF. The DNA of the CDR3 is TGTGCCAGCAGTCCCGGTTTTACGGGGGCGCAGGAACAGCCCCAGCATTTT.

The genes are TRBV20-1 and TRBJ2-7, with D maybe TRBD2 (5 bases). Trimming took 6 bases from V and 3 from J, leaving 15 bases between them. The CDR3 has 13 residues. Per germline, CDR1 DFQATT and CDR2 SNEGSKA (reference sequence). The CDR3 sequence: CSARDGNHYEQYF. The CDR3 DNA is TGCAGTGCCCGCGACGGGAACCACTACGAGCAGTACTTC.

V usage is TRBV7-9 and J usage is TRBJ2-1; D unclear. Per the germline V gene, CDR1 is SEHNR and CDR2 is FQNEAQ (reference sequence). V was trimmed by 5 bases and J by 5 bases, leaving 13 bases between them. The CDR3 covers 14 residues. CDR3 residues: CASSHPGPNNEQFF. Written as DNA, the CDR3 is TGTGCCAGCAGCCACCCCGGGCCCAACAATGAGCAGTTCTTC.